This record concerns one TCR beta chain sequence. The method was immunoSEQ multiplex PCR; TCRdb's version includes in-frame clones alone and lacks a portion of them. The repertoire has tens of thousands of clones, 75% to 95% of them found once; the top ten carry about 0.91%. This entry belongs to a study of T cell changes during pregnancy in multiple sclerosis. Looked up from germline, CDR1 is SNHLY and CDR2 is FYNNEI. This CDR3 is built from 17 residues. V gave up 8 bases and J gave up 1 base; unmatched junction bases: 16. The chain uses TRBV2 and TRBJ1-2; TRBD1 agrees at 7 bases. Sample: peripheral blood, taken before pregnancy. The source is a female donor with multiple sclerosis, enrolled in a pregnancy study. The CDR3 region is CASYYEREGALNYGYTF. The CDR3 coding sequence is TGTGCCAGCTATTATGAAAGAGAGGGGGCGCTTAACTATGGCTACACCTTC.